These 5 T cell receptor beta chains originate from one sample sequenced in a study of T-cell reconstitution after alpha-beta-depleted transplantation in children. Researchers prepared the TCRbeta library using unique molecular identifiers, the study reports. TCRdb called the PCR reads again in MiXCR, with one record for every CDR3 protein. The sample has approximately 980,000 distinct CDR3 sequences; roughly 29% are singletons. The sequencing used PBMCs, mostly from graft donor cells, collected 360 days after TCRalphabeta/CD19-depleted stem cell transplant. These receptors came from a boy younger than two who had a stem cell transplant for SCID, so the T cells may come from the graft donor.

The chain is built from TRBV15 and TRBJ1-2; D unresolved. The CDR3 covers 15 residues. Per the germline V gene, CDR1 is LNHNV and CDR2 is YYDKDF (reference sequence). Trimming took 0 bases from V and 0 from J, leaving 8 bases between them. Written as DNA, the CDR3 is TGTGCCACCAGCAGAGATGGACGGACTAACTATGGCTACACCTTC. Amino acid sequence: CATSRDGRTNYGYTF. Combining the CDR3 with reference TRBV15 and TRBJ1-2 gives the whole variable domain DAMVIQNPRYQVTQFGKPVTLSCSQTLNHNVMYWYQQKSSQAPKLLFHYYDKDFNNEADTPDNFQSRRPNTSFCFLDIRSPGLGDTAMYLCATSRDGRTNYGYTFGSGTRLTVV.

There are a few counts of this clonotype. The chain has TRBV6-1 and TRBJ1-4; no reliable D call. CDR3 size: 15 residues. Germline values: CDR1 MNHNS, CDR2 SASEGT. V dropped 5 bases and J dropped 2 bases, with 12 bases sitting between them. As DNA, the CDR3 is TGTGCCAGCAGTACCCAAAGGGCTACTAATGAAAAACTGTTTTTT. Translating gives CASSTQRATNEKLFF.

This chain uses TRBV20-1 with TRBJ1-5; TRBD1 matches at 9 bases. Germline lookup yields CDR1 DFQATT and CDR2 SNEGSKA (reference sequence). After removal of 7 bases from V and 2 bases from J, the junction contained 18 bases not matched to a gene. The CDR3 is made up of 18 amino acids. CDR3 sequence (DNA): TGCAGTGTCATACCCCCAAGACAGGGGGATACGGGCAATCAGCCCCAGCATTTT. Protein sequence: CSVIPPRQGDTGNQPQHF.

The CDR3 is CASSLRGLAGGSYNEQFF. The CDR3 DNA is TGTGCCAGCAGCCTAAGAGGACTAGCGGGTGGTTCCTACAATGAGCAGTTCTTC. The chain is built from TRBV5-6 and TRBJ2-1, with 11 bases fitting TRBD2. CDR1 and CDR2 from the germline V gene are SGHDT and YYEEEE. This CDR3 region has 18 residues. Trimming at V came to 4 bases and at J to 1 base, leaving 10 bases not matched to a gene.

CDR3 in amino acids: CASSRSRTAQETQYF. The CDR3 nucleotides are TGTGCCAGCAGTCGCTCTCGGACAGCCCAAGAGACCCAGTACTTC. The rearrangement links TRBV6-1 to TRBJ2-5; possibly TRBD1 for D (6 bases). Trimming shortened V by 5 bases and J by 1 base, and 14 bases separated the two germline ends. Germline lookup yields CDR1 MNHNS and CDR2 SASEGT. The CDR3 extends over 15 amino acids.